One and the same sample provided the 3 T cell receptor beta chains below, sequenced in a study of blood T cell repertoires in COVID-19. Measured with immunoSEQ multiplex PCR; TCRdb has only the in-frame clones, and not every one. There are over 250,000 clones in the sample; around 90% occur only once, and approximately 6.5% lies in the top ten. Sequenced: peripheral blood. The receptors come from a woman aged 45-65 years with COVID-19, enrolled during active disease.

The chain joins TRBV7-9 to TRBJ2-2; 9 nucleotides agree with TRBD1. The CDR3 is 18 residues long. Germline V gives CDR1 SEHNR, CDR2 FQNEAQ (reference sequence). After removal of 3 bases from V and 7 bases from J, the junction contained 15 bases not matched to a gene. The CDR3 region is CASSFPAGQGGLNGELFF. As DNA, the CDR3 is TGTGCCAGCAGCTTCCCGGCGGGACAGGGTGGCCTGAACGGGGAGCTGTTTTTT.

The chain has TRBV5-6 and TRBJ2-1; 11 bases are shared with TRBD2. The CDR3 sequence is 15 residues long. Per the germline V gene, CDR1 is SGHDT and CDR2 is YYEEEE. The ends lost 0 bases at V and 8 bases at J; junction bases unmatched: 4. Written as DNA, the CDR3 is TGTGCCAGCAGCTTGGCTACTAGCGGGAGCTATGAGCAGTTCTTC. It is translated as CASSLATSGSYEQFF.

The J gene is TRBJ2-1, the V gene TRBV2; a weak D match, TRBD1 (6 bases). The germline V and J ends were trimmed by 7 bases and 0 bases, with 13 bases remaining between them. The CDR3 extends over 15 amino acids. The germline V gene encodes CDR1 SNHLY and CDR2 FYNNEI. Here the CDR3 DNA reads TGTGCCAGCATCAAGGGGGTGAGCTCCTACAATGAGCAGTTCTTC. Translated: CASIKGVSSYNEQFF. Full variable domain (outside the CDR3, taken from reference TRBV2 and TRBJ2-1): EPEVTQTPSHQVTQMGQEVILRCVPISNHLYFYWYRQILGQKVEFLVSFYNNEISEKSEIFDDQFSVERPDGSNFTLKIRSTKLEDSAMYFCASIKGVSSYNEQFFGPGTRLTVL.